This TCR beta chain comes out of a study of blood T cell repertoires in COVID-19. Study-wide context: There were acute and convalescent COVID-19 samples, and they came from the United States, Italy and Spain. Sources were T cells, B-cell-depleted T cells, or PBMCs; the material itself was cDNA or gDNA.

Sequencing was performed with immunoSEQ multiplex PCR; in TCRdb, only in-frame clones are kept and a portion is missing. The data show 200,000 to 250,000 clones, around 83% seen once. Everyone who took part was roughly 18 to 89 years old, and they came from about two dozen US areas. Each participant's cohort was designated according to participant-reported clinical history. With 2 bases removed from V and 4 bases from J, the gap between germline ends came to 15 bases. CDR3 size: 15 residues. From germline, CDR1 is SGHRS and CDR2 YFSETQ. This clone was seen a handful of times. Material: PBMCs or T cells enriched from blood (not recorded which). The clonotype originates from a woman between 40 and 55 years old with acute COVID-19. The chain has TRBV5-1 and TRBJ1-2; D is unresolved. The CDR3 nucleotides read TGCGCCAGCAGCTTCAACTCGGGGTCCTCCTATGGCTACACCTTC. Residues: CASSFNSGSSYGYTF.